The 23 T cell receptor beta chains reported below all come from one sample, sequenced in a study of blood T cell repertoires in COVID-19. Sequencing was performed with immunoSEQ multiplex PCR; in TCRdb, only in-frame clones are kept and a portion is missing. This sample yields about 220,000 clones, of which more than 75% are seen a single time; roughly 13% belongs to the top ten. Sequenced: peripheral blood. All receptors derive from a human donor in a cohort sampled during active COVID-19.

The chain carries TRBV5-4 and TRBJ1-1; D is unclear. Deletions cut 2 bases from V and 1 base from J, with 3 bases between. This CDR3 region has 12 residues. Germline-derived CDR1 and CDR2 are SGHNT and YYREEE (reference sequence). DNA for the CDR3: TGTGCCAGCAGCTTCCAGAACACTGAAGCTTTCTTT. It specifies CASSFQNTEAFF.

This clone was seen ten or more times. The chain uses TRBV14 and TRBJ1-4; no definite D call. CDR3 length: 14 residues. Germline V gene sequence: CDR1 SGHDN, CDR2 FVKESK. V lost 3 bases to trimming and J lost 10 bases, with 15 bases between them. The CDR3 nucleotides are TGTGCCAGCAGCCAGACTCTGGAGGCTCCAAAACTGTTTTTT. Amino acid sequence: CASSQTLEAPKLFF.

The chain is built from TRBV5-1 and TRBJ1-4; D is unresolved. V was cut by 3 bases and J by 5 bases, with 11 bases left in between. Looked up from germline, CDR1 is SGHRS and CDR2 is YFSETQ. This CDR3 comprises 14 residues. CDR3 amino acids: CASSSFSGNEKLFF. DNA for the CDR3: TGCGCCAGCAGCTCCTTTTCCGGGAATGAAAAACTGTTTTTT.

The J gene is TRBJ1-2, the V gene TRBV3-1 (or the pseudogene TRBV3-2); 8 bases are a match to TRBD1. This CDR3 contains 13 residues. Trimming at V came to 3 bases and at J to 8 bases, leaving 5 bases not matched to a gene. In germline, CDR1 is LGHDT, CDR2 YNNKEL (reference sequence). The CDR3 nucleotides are TGTGCCAGCAGCCAGGACAGGGATAAAGGCTACACCTTC. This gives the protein CASSQDRDKGYTF.

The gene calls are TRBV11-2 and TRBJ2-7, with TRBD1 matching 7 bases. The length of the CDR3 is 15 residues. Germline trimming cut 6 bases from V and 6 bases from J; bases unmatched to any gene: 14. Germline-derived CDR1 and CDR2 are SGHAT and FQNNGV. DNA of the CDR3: TGTGCCAGCAGTTCCGGATACAGGGGAAGTGGCGAGCAGTACTTC. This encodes CASSSGYRGSGEQYF.

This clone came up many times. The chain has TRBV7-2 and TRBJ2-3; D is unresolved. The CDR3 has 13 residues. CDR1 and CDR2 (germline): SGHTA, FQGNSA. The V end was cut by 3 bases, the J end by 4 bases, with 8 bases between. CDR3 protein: CASSFPNADTQYF. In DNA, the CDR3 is TGTGCCAGCAGCTTCCCCAATGCAGATACGCAGTATTTT.

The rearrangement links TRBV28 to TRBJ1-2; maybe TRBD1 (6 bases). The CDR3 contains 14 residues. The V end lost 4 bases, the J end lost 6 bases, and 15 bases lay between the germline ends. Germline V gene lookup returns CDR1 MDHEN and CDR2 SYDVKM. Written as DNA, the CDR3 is TGTGCCAGCAGTTCGGGGGGGCTAGGGGATGGCTACACCTTC. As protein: CASSSGGLGDGYTF.

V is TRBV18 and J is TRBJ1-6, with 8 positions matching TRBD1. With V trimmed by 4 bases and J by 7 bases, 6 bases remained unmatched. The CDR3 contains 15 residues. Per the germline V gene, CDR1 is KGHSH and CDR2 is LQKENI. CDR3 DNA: TGTGCCAGCTCACTCGGACAGGGTACAAATTCACCCCTCCACTTT. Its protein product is CASSLGQGTNSPLHF.

CDR3 region: CASSLAGGNIQYF. For the CDR3, the DNA is TGTGCCAGCAGCTTAGCAGGGGGAAACATTCAGTACTTC. This rearrangement joins TRBV5-4 to TRBJ2-4; 7 bases are a match to TRBD1. Germline-derived CDR1 and CDR2 are SGHNT and YYREEE (reference sequence). V gave up 2 bases and J gave up 6 bases; unmatched junction bases: 2. CDR3 length: 13 amino acids.

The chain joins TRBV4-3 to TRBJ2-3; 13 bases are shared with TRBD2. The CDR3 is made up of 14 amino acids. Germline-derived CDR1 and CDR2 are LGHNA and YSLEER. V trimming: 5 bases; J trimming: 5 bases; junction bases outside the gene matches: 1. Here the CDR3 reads CASSWTSGGDTQYF. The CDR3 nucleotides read TGCGCCAGCAGCTGGACTAGCGGGGGAGATACGCAGTATTTT.

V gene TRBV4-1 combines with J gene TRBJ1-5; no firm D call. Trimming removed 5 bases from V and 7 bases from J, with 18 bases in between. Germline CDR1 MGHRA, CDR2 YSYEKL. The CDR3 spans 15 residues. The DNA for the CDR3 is TGCGCCAGCAGCTATCAGGCCGGGGAACGGCAGCCCCAGCATTTT. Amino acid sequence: CASSYQAGERQPQHF.

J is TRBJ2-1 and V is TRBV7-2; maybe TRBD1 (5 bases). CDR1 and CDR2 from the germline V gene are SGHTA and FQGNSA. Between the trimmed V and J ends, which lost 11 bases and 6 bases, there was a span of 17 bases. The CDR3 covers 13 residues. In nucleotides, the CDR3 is TGTGCCGAAACAGGAGCGATATTCAATGAGCAGTTCTTC. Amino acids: CAETGAIFNEQFF.

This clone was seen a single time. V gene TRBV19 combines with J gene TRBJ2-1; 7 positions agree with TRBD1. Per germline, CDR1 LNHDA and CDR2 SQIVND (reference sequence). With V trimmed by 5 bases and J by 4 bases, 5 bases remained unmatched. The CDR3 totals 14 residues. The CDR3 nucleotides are TGTGCCAGTAGTTCCCTGGACAGGTACAATGAGCAGTTCTTC. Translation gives CASSSLDRYNEQFF.

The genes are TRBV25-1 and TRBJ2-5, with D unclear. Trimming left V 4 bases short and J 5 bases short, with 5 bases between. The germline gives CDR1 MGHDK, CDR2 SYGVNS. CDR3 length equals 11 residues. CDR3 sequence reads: CASSAFETQYF. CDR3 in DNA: TGTGCCAGCAGTGCCTTTGAGACCCAGTACTTC.

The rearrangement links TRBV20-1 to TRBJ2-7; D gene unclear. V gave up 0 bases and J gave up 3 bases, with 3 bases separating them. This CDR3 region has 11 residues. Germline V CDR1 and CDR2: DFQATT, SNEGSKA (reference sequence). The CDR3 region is CSARDLYEQYF. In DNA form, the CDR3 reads TGCAGTGCTAGAGACCTCTACGAGCAGTACTTC.

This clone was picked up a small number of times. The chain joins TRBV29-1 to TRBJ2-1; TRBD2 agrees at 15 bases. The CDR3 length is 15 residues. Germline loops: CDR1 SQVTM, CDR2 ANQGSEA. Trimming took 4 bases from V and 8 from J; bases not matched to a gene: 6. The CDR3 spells CSVARGTSGRHEQFF. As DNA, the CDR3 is TGCAGCGTTGCCCGGGGGACTAGCGGGAGGCATGAGCAGTTCTTC.

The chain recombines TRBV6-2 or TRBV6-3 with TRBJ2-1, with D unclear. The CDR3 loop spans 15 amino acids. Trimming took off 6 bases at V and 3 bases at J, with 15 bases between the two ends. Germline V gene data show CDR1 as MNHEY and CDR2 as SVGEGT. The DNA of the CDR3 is TGTGCCAGCAGCCTGGATCAGGTTCGCTACAATGAGCAGTTCTTC. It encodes CASSLDQVRYNEQFF.

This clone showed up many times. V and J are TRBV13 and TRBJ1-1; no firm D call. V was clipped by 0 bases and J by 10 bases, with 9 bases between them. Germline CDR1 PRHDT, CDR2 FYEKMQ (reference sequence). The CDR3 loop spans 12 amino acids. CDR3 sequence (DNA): TGTGCCAGCAGCTTAGGCTCCCGGGGAGCTTTCTTT. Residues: CASSLGSRGAFF.

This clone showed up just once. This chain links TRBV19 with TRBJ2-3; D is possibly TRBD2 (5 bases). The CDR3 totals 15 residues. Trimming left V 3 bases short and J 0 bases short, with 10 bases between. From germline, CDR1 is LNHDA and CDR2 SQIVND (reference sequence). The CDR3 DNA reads TGTGCCAGTAGTATCGAAGGGAGCAGCACAGATACGCAGTATTTT. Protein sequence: CASSIEGSSTDTQYF.

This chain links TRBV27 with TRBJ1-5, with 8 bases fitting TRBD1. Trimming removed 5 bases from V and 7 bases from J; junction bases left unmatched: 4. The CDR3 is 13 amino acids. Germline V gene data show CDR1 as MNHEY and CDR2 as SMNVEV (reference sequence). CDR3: CASSPDRGQPQHF. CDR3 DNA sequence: TGTGCCAGCAGTCCCGACAGGGGACAGCCCCAGCATTTT.

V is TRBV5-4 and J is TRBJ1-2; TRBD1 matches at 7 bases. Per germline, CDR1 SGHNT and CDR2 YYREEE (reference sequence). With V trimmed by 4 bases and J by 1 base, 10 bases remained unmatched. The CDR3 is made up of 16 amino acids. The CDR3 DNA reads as TGTGCCAGCAGCGCGCGACAGGGCGGACTTAACTATGGCTACACCTTC. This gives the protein CASSARQGGLNYGYTF.

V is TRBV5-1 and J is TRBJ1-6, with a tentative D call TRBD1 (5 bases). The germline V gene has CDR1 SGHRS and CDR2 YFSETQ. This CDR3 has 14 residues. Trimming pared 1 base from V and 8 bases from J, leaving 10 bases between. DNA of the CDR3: TGCGCCAGCAGCTTGATGGGGCCCGATTCACCCCTCCACTTT. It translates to CASSLMGPDSPLHF.

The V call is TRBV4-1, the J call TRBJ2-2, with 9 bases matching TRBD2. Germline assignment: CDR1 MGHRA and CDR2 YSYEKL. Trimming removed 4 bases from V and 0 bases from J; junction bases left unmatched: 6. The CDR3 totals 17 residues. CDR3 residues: CASSPVASGANTGELFF. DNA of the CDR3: TGCGCCAGCAGCCCAGTGGCTAGCGGGGCGAACACCGGGGAGCTGTTTTTT.